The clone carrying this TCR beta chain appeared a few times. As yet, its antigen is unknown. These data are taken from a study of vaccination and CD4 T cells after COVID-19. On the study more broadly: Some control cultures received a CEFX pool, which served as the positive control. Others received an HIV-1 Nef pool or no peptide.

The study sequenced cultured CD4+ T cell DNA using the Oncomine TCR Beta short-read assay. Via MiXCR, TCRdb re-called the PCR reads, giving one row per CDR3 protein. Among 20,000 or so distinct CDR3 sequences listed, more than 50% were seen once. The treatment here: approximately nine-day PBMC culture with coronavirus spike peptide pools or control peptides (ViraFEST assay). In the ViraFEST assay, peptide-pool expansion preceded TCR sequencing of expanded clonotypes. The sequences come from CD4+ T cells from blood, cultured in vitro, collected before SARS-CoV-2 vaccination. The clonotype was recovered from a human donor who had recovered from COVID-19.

The CDR3 loop is CASSYLRSADTQYF. The CDR3 nucleotides are TGTGCCAGCAGTTACTTACGCTCGGCAGATACGCAGTATTTT. The chain has TRBV6-5 and TRBJ2-3; D remains unclear. There are 14 residues in the CDR3. The V and J ends lost 1 base and 4 bases respectively, with 9 bases between them. CDR1 is MNHEY and CDR2 is SVGAGI in the germline V gene.